The entry that follows covers one T cell receptor (beta chain) sequence. The sample belongs to a study of blood T cell repertoires in COVID-19. Background on the study: Donors in the United States, Italy and Spain gave samples during acute or convalescent COVID-19. Sources were T cells, B-cell-depleted T cells, or PBMCs; the material itself was cDNA or gDNA.

Germline values: CDR1 KGHSH, CDR2 LQKENI. The CDR3 is 16 amino acids. Trimming took off 1 base at V and 0 bases at J, with 12 bases between the two ends. Authors' data handling: Amplification from reference gene primers served as the basis for estimated nucleated cell counts. Assay: immunoSEQ multiplex PCR; the TCRdb copy retains only in-frame clones and omits some. V and J calls and clone size are those listed in that table; D and trimming were worked out from the DNA. The repertoire holds about 48,000 clones, with more than 75% as singletons. The specimen was peripheral blood. The V gene is TRBV18, the J gene TRBJ1-1; maybe TRBD1 (6 bases). This clonotype was obtained from an older woman with acute or convalescent COVID-19. This chain's CDR3 is CASSPQQGTMNTEAFF. CDR3 bases: TGTGCCAGCTCACCACAGCAGGGGACCATGAACACTGAAGCTTTCTTT. The complete variable domain, with remaining parts taken from reference TRBV18 and TRBJ1-1, reads NAGVMQNPRHLVRRRGQEARLRCSPMKGHSHVYWYRQLPEEGLKFMVYLQKENIIDESGMPKERFSAEFPKEGPSILRIQQVVRGDSAAYFCASSPQQGTMNTEAFFGQGTRLTVV.